The 18 T cell receptor beta chains below were found in one sample sequenced in a study of shared T cell receptors in the human thymus. Data came from immunoSEQ multiplex PCR; TCRdb stores just in-frame clones and leaves some out. The sample shows about 660,000 clones, roughly 90% of them seen only once. These data were also filed under a second study, of human thymus T cells.

The sample was thymocytes. These receptors came from a boy younger than two with a congenital heart defect.

This chain links TRBV7-2 with TRBJ2-7, with D possibly matching TRBD1 (5 bases). Trimming removed 4 bases at V and 4 bases at J, with 23 bases between. The CDR3 sequence is 17 residues long. Germline CDR1 is SGHTA and CDR2 is FQGNSA. The CDR3 nucleotides are TGTGCCAGCAGCTCTCCCCCATCAGGGCGCCCTACTTACGAGCAGTACTTC. Translating it yields CASSSPPSGRPTYEQYF.

This clone was counted only a few times. The chain uses TRBV28 and TRBJ1-3; D may be TRBD1 (6 bases). Trimming stripped 2 bases from V and 0 bases from J, with 11 bases between. The CDR3 totals 16 residues. CDR1 MDHEN and CDR2 SYDVKM come from the germline V gene. The chain's CDR3 is CASSLLPGASGNTIYF. The CDR3 coding sequence is TGTGCCAGCAGTTTACTACCAGGGGCCTCTGGAAACACCATATATTTT. Drawing the rest from reference TRBV28 and TRBJ1-3, the complete variable domain is DVKVTQSSRYLVKRTGEKVFLECVQDMDHENMFWYRQDPGLGLRLIYFSYDVKMKEKGDIPEGYSVSREKKERFSLILESASTNQTSMYLCASSLLPGASGNTIYFGEGSWLTVV.

This sequence joins TRBV5-6 and TRBJ1-3, with D hard to call. The CDR3 is made up of 14 amino acids. Germline CDR1 is SGHDT and CDR2 is YYEEEE. Trimming took 4 bases from V and 1 from J, leaving 9 bases between them. CDR3 DNA: TGTGCCAGCAGCGGCAGCGTTTCTGGAAACACCATATATTTT. It translates to CASSGSVSGNTIYF.

The genes are TRBV27 and TRBJ2-3; 11 positions agree with TRBD2. Germline CDR1 and CDR2: MNHEY and SMNVEV (reference sequence). The CDR3 sequence is 19 residues long. Trimming cost V 4 bases and J 6 bases; bases outside gene matches: 18. CDR3 sequence reads: CASSSPGRAGTSGKDTQYF. The CDR3 DNA sequence: TGTGCCAGCAGTTCCCCAGGTCGGGCCGGGACTAGCGGTAAGGATACGCAGTATTTT.

The V and J genes are TRBV7-9 and TRBJ2-5, with D maybe TRBD1 (6 bases). CDR1 is SEHNR, CDR2 FQNEAQ, per germline (reference sequence). CDR3 length: 13 residues. V lost 4 bases and J 2 bases, leaving 8 bases between the germline ends. This CDR3 is CASSSGHQETQYF. The CDR3 coding sequence is TGTGCCAGCAGCTCGGGACATCAAGAGACCCAGTACTTC.

The chain carries TRBV11-2 and TRBJ2-3; 15 bases agree with TRBD2. The CDR3 consists of 16 residues. Germline CDR1 is SGHAT and CDR2 is FQNNGV. Trimming removed 4 bases from V and 5 bases from J; junction bases left unmatched: 4. The CDR3 spells CASSWGLAGGIDTQYF. The CDR3 bases are TGTGCCAGCAGCTGGGGACTAGCGGGAGGAATAGATACGCAGTATTTT.

The V call is TRBV9, the J call TRBJ2-7, with a weak D call TRBD2 (6 bases). The CDR3 has 13 amino acids. Germline CDR1 reads SGDLS; CDR2 reads YYNGEE. V lost 0 bases, J lost 2 bases, and 6 bases lay in between. The CDR3 DNA is TGTGCCAGCAGCGTAGCGGGGGCCTACGAGCAGTACTTC. It specifies CASSVAGAYEQYF.

The V gene is TRBV25-1, the J gene TRBJ2-3, with D possibly being TRBD2 (5 bases). This CDR3 is 16 amino acids long. Deletions cut 1 base from V and 1 base from J, with 12 bases between. CDR1 and CDR2 (germline): MGHDK, SYGVNS. The DNA for the CDR3 is TGTGCCAGCAGTGAATTAGTGGGAGTGGGCACAGATACGCAGTATTTT. It is translated as CASSELVGVGTDTQYF.

The chain combines TRBV5-1 with TRBJ2-1; the D is unclear. The V gene lost 1 base and the J gene lost 5 bases, with 7 bases spanning the gap. There are 13 residues in the CDR3. Germline lookup yields CDR1 SGHRS and CDR2 YFSETQ. The DNA of the CDR3 is TGCGCCAGCAGCTTGATACTCAACAATGAGCAGTTCTTC. It translates to CASSLILNNEQFF.

J is TRBJ2-5 and V is TRBV14; D is undetermined. Germline V gene data show CDR1 as SGHDN and CDR2 as FVKESK. The CDR3 sequence is 14 residues long. The V end was cut by 1 base, the J end by 2 bases, with 8 bases between. As DNA, the CDR3 is TGTGCCAGCAGCCAAGTAGTGCTTCAAGAGACCCAGTACTTC. Translation: CASSQVVLQETQYF.

In this sample, this clone turned up once. V usage is TRBV4-1 and J usage is TRBJ2-1, with 13 bases fitting TRBD2. Germline-derived CDR1 and CDR2 are MGHRA and YSYEKL. This CDR3 contains 17 residues. V lost 5 bases to trimming and J lost 2 bases; unmatched junction nucleotides: 6. CDR3 sequence (DNA): TGCGCCAGCAGCACCCGACTAGCGGGAGGCCCCTACAATGAGCAGTTCTTC. Protein sequence: CASSTRLAGGPYNEQFF.

The rearrangement links TRBV7-4 to TRBJ2-1, with 8 bases lining up with TRBD2. This CDR3 is built from 15 residues. CDR1 and CDR2 (germline): SGHVT, SQSDAQ. V was pared by 5 bases and J by 2 bases, with 5 bases of the junction left unmatched. The CDR3 loop reads CASSQSGRAYNEQFF. Here the CDR3 DNA reads TGTGCCAGCAGCCAAAGCGGGAGAGCCTACAATGAGCAGTTCTTC. Complete variable domain (other parts from reference TRBV7-4 and TRBJ2-1): GAGVSQSPRYKVAKRGRDVALRCDSISGHVTLYWYRQTLGQGSEVLTYSQSDAQRDKSGRPSGRFSAERPERSVSTLKIQRTEQGDSAVYLCASSQSGRAYNEQFFGPGTRLTVL.

The chain employs TRBV19 and TRBJ1-2; 8 bases agree with TRBD1. Germline assignment: CDR1 LNHDA and CDR2 SQIVND (reference sequence). This CDR3 region has 15 residues. V lost 6 bases, J lost 8 bases, and 14 bases stayed unmatched. This CDR3 is CASSPLDRVQRGYTF. CDR3 coding DNA: TGTGCCAGTAGCCCTTTGGACAGGGTTCAAAGGGGCTACACCTTC.

The chain is built from TRBV30 and TRBJ1-2, with D possibly TRBD1 on 6 matching bases. Trimming shortened V by 1 base and J by 3 bases, and 9 bases separated the two germline ends. This CDR3 has 13 amino acids. The germline CDR1 and CDR2 sequences are GTSNPN and SVGIG (reference sequence). CDR3 loop: CAWSARQDYGYTF. The CDR3 DNA follows: TGTGCCTGGAGTGCCCGACAGGACTATGGCTACACCTTC.

The rearrangement links TRBV14 to TRBJ1-5; 9 bases match TRBD1. CDR1 and CDR2 (germline): SGHDN, FVKESK. This CDR3 contains 19 residues. After removal of 5 bases from V and 7 bases from J, the junction contained 21 bases not matched to a gene. DNA for the CDR3: TGTGCCAGCAGCTACCGGGACAGGGAACATCTCACCCCTCCACAGCCCCAGCATTTT. Translation gives CASSYRDREHLTPPQPQHF.

This clone has a single count. An end of the junction differs from the germline gene, which may be a read error. V and J are TRBV9 and TRBJ2-7; D may be TRBD1 (6 bases). CDR1 and CDR2 from the germline V gene are SGDLS and YYNGEE. The CDR3 is 15 amino acids. CDR3 region: CTSSVTPGKGDEQYF. The CDR3 bases are TGTACCAGCAGCGTAACCCCAGGGAAGGGGGACGAGCAGTACTTC. The complete variable domain, with remaining parts taken from reference TRBV9 and TRBJ2-7, reads DSGVTQTPKHLITATGQRVTLRCSPRSGDLSVYWYQQSLDQGLQFLIQYYNGEERAKGNILERFSAQQFPDLHSELNLSSLELGDSALYFCTSSVTPGKGDEQYFGPGTRLTVT.

CDR3 in DNA: TGTGCCAGCACCCCGGGACTCCAAGAGACCCAGTACTTC. Residues: CASTPGLQETQYF. This chain links TRBV7-9 with TRBJ2-5; weak D call: TRBD2 (6 bases). This CDR3 is built from 13 residues. Germline V gene lookup returns CDR1 SEHNR and CDR2 FQNEAQ (reference sequence). Trimming cost V 7 bases and J 1 base, with 10 bases left between them.

This clone turned up a few times. This chain connects TRBV10-3 to TRBJ2-2; 12 nucleotides match TRBD2. Germline assignment: CDR1 ENHRY and CDR2 SYGVKD. V trimming: 6 bases; J trimming: 1 base; junction bases outside the gene matches: 6. CDR3 length: 17 residues. CDR3 protein: CAIRPRLAGVNTGELFF. The CDR3 DNA is TGTGCCATCAGGCCCAGACTAGCGGGAGTGAACACCGGGGAGCTGTTTTTT.